Sequencing of this T cell receptor (beta chain) was carried out in a study of blood T cell repertoires in COVID-19. On the study more broadly: Specimens from acute and convalescent COVID-19 originated in the United States, Italy and Spain. The cDNA or gDNA used as material had been derived from T cells, B-cell-depleted T cells, or PBMCs.

Per germline, CDR1 DFQATT and CDR2 SNEGSKA (reference sequence). V was cut by 3 bases and J by 5 bases, with 10 bases left in between. This CDR3 has 12 residues. Per the original data handling: From reference gene primer amplification, estimates of nucleated cell counts were derived. Libraries were prepared by immunoSEQ multiplex PCR; TCRdb keeps only in-frame clonotypes and omits some of them. The DNA was the basis for D and trimming; V, J and clone size are from that table. Of some 110,000 clones listed, 65% to 85% were seen once; the top ten hold around 0.77%. The sequence came from a woman in her seventies with acute or convalescent COVID-19. Source material: peripheral blood. The chain links TRBV20-1 to TRBJ1-1; D is perhaps TRBD1 (5 bases). The CDR3 DNA follows: TGCAGTGCTAGTCGGCAGGGAACTGAAGCTTTCTTT. Translated, it gives CSASRQGTEAFF.